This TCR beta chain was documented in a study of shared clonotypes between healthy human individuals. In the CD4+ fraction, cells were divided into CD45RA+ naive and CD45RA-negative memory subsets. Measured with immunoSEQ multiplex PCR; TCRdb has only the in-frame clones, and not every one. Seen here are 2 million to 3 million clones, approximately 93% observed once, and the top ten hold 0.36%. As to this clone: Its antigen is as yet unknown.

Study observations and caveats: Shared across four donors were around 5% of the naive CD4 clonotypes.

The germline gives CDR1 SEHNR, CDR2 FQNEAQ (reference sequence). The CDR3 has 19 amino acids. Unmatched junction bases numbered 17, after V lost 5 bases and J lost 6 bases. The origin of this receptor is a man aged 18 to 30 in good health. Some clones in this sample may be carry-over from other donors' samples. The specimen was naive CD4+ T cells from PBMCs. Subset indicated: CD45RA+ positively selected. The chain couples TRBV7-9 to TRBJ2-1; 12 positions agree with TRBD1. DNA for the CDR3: TGTGCCAGCAGCCGGGGACAGGGGGCGGTTAGCGGGAAAGGCAATGAGCAGTTCTTC. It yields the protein CASSRGQGAVSGKGNEQFF.